This T cell receptor (beta chain) was identified during a study of Ad26.COV2.S vaccination and SARS-CoV-2 variants. Looking at the study overall: Recipients of Ad26.COV2.S got it intramuscularly, once or twice 56 days apart.

As to this clone: Its target is unknown.

The repertoire was sequenced with immunoSEQ multiplex PCR; TCRdb's copy has only in-frame clones and lacks some. The table has about 400,000 clones, roughly 90% seen once. Germline CDR1 and CDR2: LGHNA and YNFKEQ. V lost 3 bases to trimming and J lost 2 bases, with 6 bases between them. The CDR3 covers 13 residues. Study results and caveats: The breadth of spike-specific CD8+ and CD4+ T cell responses after vaccination was reportedly substantial.

The treatment was: 15 to 20 received Ad26.COV2.S at low or high dose, single or two shots; about 5 received placebo; per-sample allocation not given. The investigators took samples on day 63 after the first vaccine or placebo injection. The origin of this receptor is a person aged 18 to 59 who received the Ad26.COV2.S COVID-19 vaccine or a placebo. This specimen consisted of peripheral blood, obtained in a trial of Ad26.COV2.S vaccine versus placebo. This chain uses TRBV4-2 with TRBJ2-3; D is perhaps TRBD2 (5 bases). CDR3 DNA: TGTGCCAGCAGCCAGGGAGACACAGATACGCAGTATTTT. Residues: CASSQGDTDTQYF.